This entry concerns a single T cell receptor (beta chain). What it binds is not known. The sample is drawn from a study of CD8+CD57+ T cells in acquired aplastic anemia. Study details: Recorded DNA amounts for sorted CD4+ and CD8+ cells had an average of approximately 3 ug. The average read count for CD4+ cells in healthy donors was about 10 million.

Deletions cut 3 bases from V and 5 bases from J, with 6 bases between. Germline CDR1 SQVTM, CDR2 ANQGSEA. This CDR3 is built from 11 residues. The use of genomic DNA as template underpinned the TCR beta VDJ and CDR3 profiling. TCRdb reprocessed the reads with MiXCR, giving one entry per CDR3 protein. The table includes about 81,000 distinct CDR3 sequences, approximately 46% detected once. General observations from the study: Patients and controls shared 25 to 35 CD8+ CDR3 sequences, highly expressed in patients. Patients and controls were not found to differ significantly in CD8+ Simpson's diversity.

Material: sorted CD4+, CD8+, or CD8+CD57+ T cells (not recorded which) from PBMCs. The sequence derives from a human donor in good health, serving as a control. The V and J genes are TRBV29-1 and TRBJ2-3; D perhaps matches TRBD2 (5 bases). The CDR3 loop reads CSVDEGDTQYF. The CDR3 DNA is TGCAGCGTTGACGAGGGAGATACGCAGTATTTT.